The subject of this entry is one TCR beta chain. The CDR3 consists of 18 residues. In germline, CDR1 is SGHRS, CDR2 YFSETQ. V trimming: 4 bases; J trimming: 7 bases; junction bases outside the gene matches: 18. The authors ran a second PCR of roughly 6 to 12 cycles using a sample-barcoded 5' primer and a J-beta primer mix. From the 5' RACE reads, TCRdb called clonotypes with MiXCR, one entry per CDR3 protein. The sample carries over 950,000 distinct CDR3 sequences, 51% recorded once. This entry comes from a study of blood T cells in healthy people across ages. The specimen sequenced was blood. V and J are TRBV5-1 and TRBJ2-1; TRBD1 aligns across 9 bases. The clonotype comes from a woman aged 55-70 years in good health. The CDR3 is CASSPVWDRTGDLNEQFF. DNA for the CDR3: TGCGCCAGCAGCCCGGTGTGGGACAGGACAGGGGACCTTAATGAGCAGTTCTTC.